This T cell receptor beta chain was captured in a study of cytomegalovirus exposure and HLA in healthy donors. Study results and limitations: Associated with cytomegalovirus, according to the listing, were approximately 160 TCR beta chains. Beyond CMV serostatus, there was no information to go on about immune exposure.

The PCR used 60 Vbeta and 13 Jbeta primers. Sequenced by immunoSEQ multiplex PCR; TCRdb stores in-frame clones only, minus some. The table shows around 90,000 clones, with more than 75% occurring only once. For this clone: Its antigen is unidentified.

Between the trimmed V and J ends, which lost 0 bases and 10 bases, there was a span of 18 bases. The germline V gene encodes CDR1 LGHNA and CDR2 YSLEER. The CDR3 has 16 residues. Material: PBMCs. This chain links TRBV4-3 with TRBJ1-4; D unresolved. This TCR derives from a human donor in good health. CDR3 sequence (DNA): TGCGCCAGCAGCCAAGAACTCTATCGTCAGGCTGGAAAACTGTTTTTT. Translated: CASSQELYRQAGKLFF.